This entry features one T cell receptor (beta chain) sequence. This sample was taken from a study of sequential checkpoint blockade in melanoma. Study-level background: Maintenance nivolumab came after either treatment sequence.

Profiled with immunoSEQ multiplex PCR; TCRdb holds only in-frame clones, not every one. Among 7,000 to 9,500 clones, approximately 54% were seen once, and the ten largest hold 17%. The germline CDR1 and CDR2 sequences are MNHEY and SMNVEV (reference sequence). The junction had 12 bases not matched to a gene; V was cut back by 6 bases and J by 4 bases. The CDR3 consists of 16 residues. The treatment is: randomized to nivolumab then ipilimumab (arm A) or the reverse (arm B). None of the patients previously received DNA-damaging chemotherapy. The sequence came from a human donor with melanoma. The specimen was CD8+ T cells sorted from blood (inferred from file names), collected from a patient given nivolumab and ipilimumab in sequence. V and J are TRBV27 and TRBJ2-7, with 10 nucleotides matching TRBD1. The CDR3 sequence is CASRDLDRGRYYEQYF. CDR3 bases: TGTGCCAGCAGGGACCTGGACAGGGGGAGATATTACGAGCAGTACTTC.